This T cell receptor (beta chain) was recovered during a study of response to subunit inactivated influenza vaccine. Study-level points and caveats: Researchers suggested that each seasonal influenza vaccination recruits few new T cells.

This clonotype was seen ten or more times. Its cognate antigen is unknown. TCRdb re-derived calls from the RT-PCR reads in MiXCR, one entry per CDR3 protein. The sample lists more than 500,000 distinct CDR3 sequences, approximately 10% occurring once. These data also formed part of another study, on T cells expressing NK-cell markers. From that second work: The TCR beta cDNA came from 5'RACE template switching with UMIs. About 1.0-8% of CD8+ T cells in six or seven donors belonged to dominant NKG2C+ clonotypes.

Sequenced material: PBMCs from blood, taken on the day of vaccination. The TCR sequence derives from a man aged 50 or older who received an inactivated influenza vaccine.

CDR3 bases: TGTGCCAGCAGTTTGCCCAGGCGAGGCTACAATGAGCAGTTCTTC. Protein: CASSLPRRGYNEQFF. The V and J genes are TRBV12-3 or TRBV12-4 and TRBJ2-1, with D unclear. The CDR3 is 15 residues long. V was shortened by 3 bases and J by 3 bases, with 12 bases between the two germline ends.